This TCR beta chain is from a study of early T cells in non-severe SARS-CoV-2 infection. Across the whole study: Chains stayed unpaired after sequencing of bulk RNA from unsorted whole blood.

Study conclusions and caveats: Anti-spike CD8 responses were favored by VDJdb matching, which missed private and CD4 specificities.

In its sample, this clonotype was seen many times. What it binds is not known. Using its own MiXCR run on the 5' RACE reads, TCRdb lists one record per CDR3 protein. The sample holds about 77,000 distinct CDR3 sequences, 7.5% to 10% seen once. The CDR3 runs 16 residues. In germline, CDR1 is KGHSH, CDR2 LQKENI. The junction had 9 bases not matched to a gene; V was cut back by 3 bases and J by 3 bases. The sequenced sample consisted of whole blood. This clonotype originated in an adult who was a healthcare worker with PCR-confirmed SARS-CoV-2 infection or an uninfected control (not recorded which). The rearrangement links TRBV18 to TRBJ2-3; 7 nucleotides align to TRBD2. The CDR3 nucleotides are TGTGCCAGCTCACCGGATGGGGGGGTCTTGACAGATACGCAGTATTTT. This codes for CASSPDGGVLTDTQYF.